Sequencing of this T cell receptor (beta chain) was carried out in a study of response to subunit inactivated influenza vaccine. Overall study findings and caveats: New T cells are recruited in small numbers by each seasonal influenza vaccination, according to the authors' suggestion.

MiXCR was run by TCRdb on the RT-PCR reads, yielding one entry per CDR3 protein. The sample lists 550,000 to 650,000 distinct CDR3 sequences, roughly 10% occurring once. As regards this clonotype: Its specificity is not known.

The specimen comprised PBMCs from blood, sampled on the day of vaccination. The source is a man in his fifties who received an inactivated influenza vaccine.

CDR3 in amino acids: CASSPQDRTKGLAGANVLTF. The CDR3, as DNA: TGCGCCAGCAGCCCTCAGGACCGGACTAAGGGGCTTGCTGGGGCCAACGTCCTGACTTTC. The rearrangement uses TRBV4-3 and TRBJ2-6, with D maybe TRBD2 (6 bases). The V end was cut by 4 bases, the J end by 2 bases, with 24 bases between. From germline, CDR1 is LGHNA and CDR2 YSLEER. The CDR3 runs 20 residues.